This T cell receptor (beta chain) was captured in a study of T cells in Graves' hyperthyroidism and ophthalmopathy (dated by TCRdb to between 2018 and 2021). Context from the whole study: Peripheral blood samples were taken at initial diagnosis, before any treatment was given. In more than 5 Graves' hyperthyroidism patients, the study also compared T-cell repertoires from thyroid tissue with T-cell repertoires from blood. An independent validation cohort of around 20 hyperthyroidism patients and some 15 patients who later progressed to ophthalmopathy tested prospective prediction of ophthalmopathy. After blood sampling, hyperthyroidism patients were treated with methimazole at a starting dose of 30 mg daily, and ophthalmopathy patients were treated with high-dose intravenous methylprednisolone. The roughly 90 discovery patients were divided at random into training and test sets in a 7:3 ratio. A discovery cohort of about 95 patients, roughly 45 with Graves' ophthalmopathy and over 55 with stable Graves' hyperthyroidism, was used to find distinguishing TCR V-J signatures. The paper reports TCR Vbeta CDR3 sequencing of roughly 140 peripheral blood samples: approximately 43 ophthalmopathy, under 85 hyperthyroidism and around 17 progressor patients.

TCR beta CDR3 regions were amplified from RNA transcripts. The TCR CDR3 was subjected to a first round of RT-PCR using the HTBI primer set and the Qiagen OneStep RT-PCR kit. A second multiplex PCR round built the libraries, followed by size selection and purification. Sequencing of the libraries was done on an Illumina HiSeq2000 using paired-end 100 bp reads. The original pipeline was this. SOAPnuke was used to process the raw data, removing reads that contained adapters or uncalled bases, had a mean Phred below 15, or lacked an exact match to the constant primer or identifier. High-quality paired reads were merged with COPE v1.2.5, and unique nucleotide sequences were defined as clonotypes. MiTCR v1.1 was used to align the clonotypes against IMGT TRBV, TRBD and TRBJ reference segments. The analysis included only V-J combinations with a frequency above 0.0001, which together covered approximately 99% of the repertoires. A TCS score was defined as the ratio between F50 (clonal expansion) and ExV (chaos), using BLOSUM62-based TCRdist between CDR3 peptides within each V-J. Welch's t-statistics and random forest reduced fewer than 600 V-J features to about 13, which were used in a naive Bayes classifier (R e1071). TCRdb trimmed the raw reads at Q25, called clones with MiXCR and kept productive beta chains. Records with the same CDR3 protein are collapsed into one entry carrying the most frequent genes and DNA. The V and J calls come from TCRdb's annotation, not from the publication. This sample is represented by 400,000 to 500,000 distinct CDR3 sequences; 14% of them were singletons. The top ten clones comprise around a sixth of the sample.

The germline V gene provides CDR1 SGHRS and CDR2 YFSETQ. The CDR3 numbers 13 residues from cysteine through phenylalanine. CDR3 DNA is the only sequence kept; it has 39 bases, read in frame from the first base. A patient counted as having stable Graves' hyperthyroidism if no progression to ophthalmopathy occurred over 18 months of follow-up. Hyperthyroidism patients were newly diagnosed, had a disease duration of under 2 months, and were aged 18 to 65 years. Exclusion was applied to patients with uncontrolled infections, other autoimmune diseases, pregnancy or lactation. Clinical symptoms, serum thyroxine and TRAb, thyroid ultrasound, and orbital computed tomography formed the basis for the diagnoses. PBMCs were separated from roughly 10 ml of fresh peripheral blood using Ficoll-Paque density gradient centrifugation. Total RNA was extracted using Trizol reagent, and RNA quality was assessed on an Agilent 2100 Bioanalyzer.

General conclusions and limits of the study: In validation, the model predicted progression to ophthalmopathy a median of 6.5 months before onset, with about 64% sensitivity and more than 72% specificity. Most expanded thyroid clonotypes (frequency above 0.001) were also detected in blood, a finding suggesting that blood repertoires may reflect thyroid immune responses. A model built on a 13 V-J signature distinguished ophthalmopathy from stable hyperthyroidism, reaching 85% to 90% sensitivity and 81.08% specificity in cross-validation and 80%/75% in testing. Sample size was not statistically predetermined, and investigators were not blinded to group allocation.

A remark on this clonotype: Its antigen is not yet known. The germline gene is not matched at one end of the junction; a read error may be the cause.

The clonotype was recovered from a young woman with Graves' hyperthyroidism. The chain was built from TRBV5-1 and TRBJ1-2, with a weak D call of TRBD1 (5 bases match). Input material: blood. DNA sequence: TGCGCCAGCAGAGTCAGGGACGGCTATAGCTACACCTTC. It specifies CASRVRDGYSYTF.